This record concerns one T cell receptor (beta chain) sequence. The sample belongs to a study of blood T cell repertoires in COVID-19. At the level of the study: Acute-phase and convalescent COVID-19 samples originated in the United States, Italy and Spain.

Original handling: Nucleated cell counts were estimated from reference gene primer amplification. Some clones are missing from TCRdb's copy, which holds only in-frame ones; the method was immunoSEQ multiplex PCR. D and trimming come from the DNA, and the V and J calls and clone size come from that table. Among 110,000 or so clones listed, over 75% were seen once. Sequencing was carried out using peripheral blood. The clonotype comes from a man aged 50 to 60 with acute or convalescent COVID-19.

The CDR3 loop reads CASRWAGGGNTGELFF. Here the CDR3 DNA reads TGTGCCAGCCGATGGGCGGGAGGGGGAAACACCGGGGAGCTGTTTTTT. The chain links TRBV2 to TRBJ2-2, with 9 bases fitting TRBD2. Germline V CDR1 and CDR2: SNHLY, FYNNEI. Losses at the gene ends were 8 bases for V and 2 bases for J; bases not matched to a gene: 9. The CDR3 is 16 residues long.